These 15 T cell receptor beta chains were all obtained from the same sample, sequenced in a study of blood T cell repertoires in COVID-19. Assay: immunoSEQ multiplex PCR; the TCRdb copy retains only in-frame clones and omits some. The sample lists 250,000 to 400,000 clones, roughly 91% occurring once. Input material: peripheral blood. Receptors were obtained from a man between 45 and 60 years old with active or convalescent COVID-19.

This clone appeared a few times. As DNA, the CDR3 is TGTGCCAGCTCACCACTTCTTAACAACGGCTACACCTTC. The encoded protein is CASSPLLNNGYTF. J is TRBJ1-2 and V is TRBV18, with D hard to call. V was trimmed by 1 base and J by 8 bases, leaving 11 bases between them. The CDR3 loop spans 13 amino acids. Germline loops: CDR1 KGHSH, CDR2 LQKENI.

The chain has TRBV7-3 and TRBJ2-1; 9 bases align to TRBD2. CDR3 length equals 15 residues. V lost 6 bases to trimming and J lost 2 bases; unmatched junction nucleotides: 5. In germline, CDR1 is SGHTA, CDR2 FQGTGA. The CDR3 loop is CASSFSSGAYNEQFF. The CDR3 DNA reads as TGTGCCAGCAGTTTCTCTAGCGGGGCCTACAATGAGCAGTTCTTC.

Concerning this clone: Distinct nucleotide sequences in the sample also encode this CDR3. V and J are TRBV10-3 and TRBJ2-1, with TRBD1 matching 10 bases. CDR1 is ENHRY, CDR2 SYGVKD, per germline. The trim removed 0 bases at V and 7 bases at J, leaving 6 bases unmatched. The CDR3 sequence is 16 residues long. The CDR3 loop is CAISESTGGRINEQFF. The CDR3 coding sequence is TGTGCCATCAGTGAGTCGACAGGGGGCCGTATTAATGAGCAGTTCTTC.

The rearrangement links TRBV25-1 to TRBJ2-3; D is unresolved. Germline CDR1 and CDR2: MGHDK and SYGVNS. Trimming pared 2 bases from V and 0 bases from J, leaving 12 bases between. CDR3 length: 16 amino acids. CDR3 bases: TGTGCCAGCAGTGAACAACTAAAAGGTAGCACAGATACGCAGTATTTT. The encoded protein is CASSEQLKGSTDTQYF.

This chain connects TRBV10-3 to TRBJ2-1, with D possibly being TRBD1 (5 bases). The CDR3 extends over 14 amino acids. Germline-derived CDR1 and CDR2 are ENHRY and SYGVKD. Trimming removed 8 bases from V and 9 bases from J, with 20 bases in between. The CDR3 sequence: CAILSGQFNGEQFF. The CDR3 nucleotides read TGTGCCATCTTATCAGGGCAGTTCAATGGTGAGCAGTTCTTC.

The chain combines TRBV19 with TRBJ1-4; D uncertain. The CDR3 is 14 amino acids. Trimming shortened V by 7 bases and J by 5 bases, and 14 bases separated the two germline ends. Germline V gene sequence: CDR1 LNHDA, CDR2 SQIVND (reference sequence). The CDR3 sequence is CASKSRAANEKLFF. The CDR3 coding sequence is TGTGCCAGTAAGTCGCGGGCGGCGAATGAAAAACTGTTTTTT.

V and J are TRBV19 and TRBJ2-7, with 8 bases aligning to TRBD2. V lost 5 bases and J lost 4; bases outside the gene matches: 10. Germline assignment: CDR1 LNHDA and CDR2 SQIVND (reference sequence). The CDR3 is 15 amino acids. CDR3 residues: CASSGPSGLGYEQYF. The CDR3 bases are TGTGCCAGTAGTGGCCCTAGCGGGCTGGGGTACGAGCAGTACTTC. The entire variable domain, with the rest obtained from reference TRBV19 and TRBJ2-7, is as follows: DGGITQSPKYLFRKEGQNVTLSCEQNLNHDAMYWYRQDPGQGLRLIYYSQIVNDFQKGDIAEGYSVSREKKESFPLTVTSAQKNPTAFYLCASSGPSGLGYEQYFGPGTRLTVT.

The DNA of the CDR3 is TGTGCCAGCAGCCAAGCTAGCGGAATATACAATGAGCAGTTCTTC. Its translation is CASSQASGIYNEQFF. The V call is TRBV9, the J call TRBJ2-1, with 7 bases matching TRBD2. The V gene's germline CDR1 is SGDLS and CDR2 YYNGEE. J was trimmed by 4 bases and V by 4 bases; bases with no gene match: 8. The CDR3 sequence is 15 residues long.

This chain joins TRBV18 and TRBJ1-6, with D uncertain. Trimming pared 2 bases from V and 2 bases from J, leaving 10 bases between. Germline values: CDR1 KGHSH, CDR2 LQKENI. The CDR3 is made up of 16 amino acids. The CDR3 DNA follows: TGTGCCAGCTCACCAACCTCGGGGACCTATAATTCACCCCTCCACTTT. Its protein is CASSPTSGTYNSPLHF.

Here the CDR3 DNA reads TGTGCCAGCAGTTACCAGGGGGCGGATTCACCCCTCCACTTT. Translated: CASSYQGADSPLHF. The rearrangement links TRBV6-6 to TRBJ1-6; 8 bases agree with TRBD1. The V gene end was trimmed by 2 bases and the J gene end by 8 bases; junction bases not matched to a gene: 2. Germline CDR1 and CDR2: MNHNY and SVGAGI (reference sequence). This CDR3 region has 14 residues.

The DNA for the CDR3 is TGTGCCAGCGTTTCAGGGTCGACGGGCCAAGAGACCCAGTACTTC. It yields the protein CASVSGSTGQETQYF. The V and J genes are TRBV28 and TRBJ2-5; D possibly corresponds to TRBD1 (5 bases). The CDR3 covers 15 residues. Germline V gene sequence: CDR1 MDHEN, CDR2 SYDVKM. Trimming stripped 8 bases from V and 1 base from J, with 17 bases between.

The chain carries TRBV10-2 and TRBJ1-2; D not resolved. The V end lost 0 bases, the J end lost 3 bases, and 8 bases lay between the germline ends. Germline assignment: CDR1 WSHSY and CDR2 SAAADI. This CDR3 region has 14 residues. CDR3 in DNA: TGCGCCAGCAGTGAGTCTCGGCGGTACTATGGCTACACCTTC. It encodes CASSESRRYYGYTF.

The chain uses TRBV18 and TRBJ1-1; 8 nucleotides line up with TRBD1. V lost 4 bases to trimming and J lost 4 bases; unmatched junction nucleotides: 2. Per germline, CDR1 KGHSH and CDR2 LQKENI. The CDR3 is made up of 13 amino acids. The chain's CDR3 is CASSLQGATEAFF. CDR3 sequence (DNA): TGTGCCAGCTCACTCCAGGGGGCCACTGAAGCTTTCTTT.

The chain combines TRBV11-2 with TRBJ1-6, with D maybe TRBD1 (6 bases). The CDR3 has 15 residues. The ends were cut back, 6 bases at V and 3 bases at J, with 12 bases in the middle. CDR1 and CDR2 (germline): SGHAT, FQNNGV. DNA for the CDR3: TGTGCCAGCAGGAGGACAGCGAACTATAATTCACCCCTCCACTTT. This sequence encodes CASRRTANYNSPLHF.

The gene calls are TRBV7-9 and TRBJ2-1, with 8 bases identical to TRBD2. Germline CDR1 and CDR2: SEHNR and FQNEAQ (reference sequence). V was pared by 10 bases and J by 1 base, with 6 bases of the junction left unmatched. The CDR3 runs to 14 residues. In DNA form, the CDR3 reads TGTGCCACCCCGGGAGGGGCTTCCTACAATGAGCAGTTCTTC. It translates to CATPGGASYNEQFF.